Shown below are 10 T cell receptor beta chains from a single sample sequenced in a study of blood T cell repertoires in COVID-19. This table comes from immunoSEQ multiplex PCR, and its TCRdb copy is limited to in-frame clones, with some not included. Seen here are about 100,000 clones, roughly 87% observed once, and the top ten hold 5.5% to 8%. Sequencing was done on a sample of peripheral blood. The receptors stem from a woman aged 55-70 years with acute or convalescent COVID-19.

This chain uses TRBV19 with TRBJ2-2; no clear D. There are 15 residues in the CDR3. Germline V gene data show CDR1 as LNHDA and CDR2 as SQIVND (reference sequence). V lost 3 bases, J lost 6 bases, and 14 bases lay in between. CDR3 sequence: CASSMRSPVAGELFF. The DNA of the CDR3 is TGTGCCAGTAGTATGAGGAGCCCTGTGGCCGGGGAGCTGTTTTTT.

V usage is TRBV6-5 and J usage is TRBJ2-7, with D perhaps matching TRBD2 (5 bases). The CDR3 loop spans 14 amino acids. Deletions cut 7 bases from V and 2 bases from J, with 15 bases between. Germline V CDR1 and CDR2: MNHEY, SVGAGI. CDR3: CASTLGGLTYEQYV. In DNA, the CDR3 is TGTGCCAGCACCCTAGGCGGACTCACCTACGAGCAGTACGTC.

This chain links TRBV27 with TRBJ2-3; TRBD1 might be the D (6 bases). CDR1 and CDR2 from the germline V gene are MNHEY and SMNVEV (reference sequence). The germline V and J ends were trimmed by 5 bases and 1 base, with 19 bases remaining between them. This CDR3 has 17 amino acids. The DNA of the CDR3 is TGTGCCAGCAGTCCTATAACGACAGGAGTCGGCACAGATACGCAGTATTTT. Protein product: CASSPITTGVGTDTQYF.

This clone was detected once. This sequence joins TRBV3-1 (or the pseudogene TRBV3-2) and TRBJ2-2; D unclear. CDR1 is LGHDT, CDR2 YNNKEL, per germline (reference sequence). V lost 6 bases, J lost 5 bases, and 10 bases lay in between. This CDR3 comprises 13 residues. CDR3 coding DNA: TGTGCCAGCAGTTTTTTGGCTACCGGGGAGCTGTTTTTT. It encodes CASSFLATGELFF.

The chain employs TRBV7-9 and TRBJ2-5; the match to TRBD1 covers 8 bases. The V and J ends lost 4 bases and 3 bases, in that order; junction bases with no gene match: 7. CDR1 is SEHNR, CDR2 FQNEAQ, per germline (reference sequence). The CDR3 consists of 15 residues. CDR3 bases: TGTGCCAGCAGCTCCCAGGGACAGGCCGAAGAGACCCAGTACTTC. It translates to CASSSQGQAEETQYF.

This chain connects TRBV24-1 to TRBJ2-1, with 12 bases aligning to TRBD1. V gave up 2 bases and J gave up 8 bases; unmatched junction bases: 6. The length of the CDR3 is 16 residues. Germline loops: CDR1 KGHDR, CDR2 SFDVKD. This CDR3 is CATSDWGTGGRDEQFF. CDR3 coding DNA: TGTGCCACCAGTGATTGGGGGACAGGGGGCAGGGATGAGCAGTTCTTC.

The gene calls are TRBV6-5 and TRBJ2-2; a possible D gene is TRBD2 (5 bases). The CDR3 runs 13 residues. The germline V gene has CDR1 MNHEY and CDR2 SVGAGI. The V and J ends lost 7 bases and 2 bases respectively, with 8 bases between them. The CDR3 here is CASTTSNTGELFF. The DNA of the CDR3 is TGTGCCAGCACCACTAGTAACACCGGGGAGCTGTTTTTT.

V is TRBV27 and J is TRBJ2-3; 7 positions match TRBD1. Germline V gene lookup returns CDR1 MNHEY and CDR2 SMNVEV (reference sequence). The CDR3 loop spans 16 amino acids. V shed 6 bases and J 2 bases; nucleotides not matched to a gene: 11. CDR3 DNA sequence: TGTGCCAGCAGCCCTTCACCGGGACAGCCCACAGATACGCAGTATTTT. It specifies CASSPSPGQPTDTQYF.

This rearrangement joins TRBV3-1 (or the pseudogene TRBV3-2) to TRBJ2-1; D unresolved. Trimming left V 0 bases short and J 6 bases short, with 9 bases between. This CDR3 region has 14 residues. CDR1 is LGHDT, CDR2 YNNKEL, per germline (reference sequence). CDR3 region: CASSQDVVGNEQFF. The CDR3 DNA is TGTGCCAGCAGCCAAGATGTAGTCGGCAATGAGCAGTTCTTC.

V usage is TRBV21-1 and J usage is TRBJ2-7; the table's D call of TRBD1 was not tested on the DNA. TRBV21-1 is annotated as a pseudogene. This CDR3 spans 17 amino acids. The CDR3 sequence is CASSKGDRGPTSYEQYV. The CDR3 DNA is TGTGCCAGCAGCAAAGGTGACAGGGGCCCCACCTCCTACGAGCAGTACGTC.